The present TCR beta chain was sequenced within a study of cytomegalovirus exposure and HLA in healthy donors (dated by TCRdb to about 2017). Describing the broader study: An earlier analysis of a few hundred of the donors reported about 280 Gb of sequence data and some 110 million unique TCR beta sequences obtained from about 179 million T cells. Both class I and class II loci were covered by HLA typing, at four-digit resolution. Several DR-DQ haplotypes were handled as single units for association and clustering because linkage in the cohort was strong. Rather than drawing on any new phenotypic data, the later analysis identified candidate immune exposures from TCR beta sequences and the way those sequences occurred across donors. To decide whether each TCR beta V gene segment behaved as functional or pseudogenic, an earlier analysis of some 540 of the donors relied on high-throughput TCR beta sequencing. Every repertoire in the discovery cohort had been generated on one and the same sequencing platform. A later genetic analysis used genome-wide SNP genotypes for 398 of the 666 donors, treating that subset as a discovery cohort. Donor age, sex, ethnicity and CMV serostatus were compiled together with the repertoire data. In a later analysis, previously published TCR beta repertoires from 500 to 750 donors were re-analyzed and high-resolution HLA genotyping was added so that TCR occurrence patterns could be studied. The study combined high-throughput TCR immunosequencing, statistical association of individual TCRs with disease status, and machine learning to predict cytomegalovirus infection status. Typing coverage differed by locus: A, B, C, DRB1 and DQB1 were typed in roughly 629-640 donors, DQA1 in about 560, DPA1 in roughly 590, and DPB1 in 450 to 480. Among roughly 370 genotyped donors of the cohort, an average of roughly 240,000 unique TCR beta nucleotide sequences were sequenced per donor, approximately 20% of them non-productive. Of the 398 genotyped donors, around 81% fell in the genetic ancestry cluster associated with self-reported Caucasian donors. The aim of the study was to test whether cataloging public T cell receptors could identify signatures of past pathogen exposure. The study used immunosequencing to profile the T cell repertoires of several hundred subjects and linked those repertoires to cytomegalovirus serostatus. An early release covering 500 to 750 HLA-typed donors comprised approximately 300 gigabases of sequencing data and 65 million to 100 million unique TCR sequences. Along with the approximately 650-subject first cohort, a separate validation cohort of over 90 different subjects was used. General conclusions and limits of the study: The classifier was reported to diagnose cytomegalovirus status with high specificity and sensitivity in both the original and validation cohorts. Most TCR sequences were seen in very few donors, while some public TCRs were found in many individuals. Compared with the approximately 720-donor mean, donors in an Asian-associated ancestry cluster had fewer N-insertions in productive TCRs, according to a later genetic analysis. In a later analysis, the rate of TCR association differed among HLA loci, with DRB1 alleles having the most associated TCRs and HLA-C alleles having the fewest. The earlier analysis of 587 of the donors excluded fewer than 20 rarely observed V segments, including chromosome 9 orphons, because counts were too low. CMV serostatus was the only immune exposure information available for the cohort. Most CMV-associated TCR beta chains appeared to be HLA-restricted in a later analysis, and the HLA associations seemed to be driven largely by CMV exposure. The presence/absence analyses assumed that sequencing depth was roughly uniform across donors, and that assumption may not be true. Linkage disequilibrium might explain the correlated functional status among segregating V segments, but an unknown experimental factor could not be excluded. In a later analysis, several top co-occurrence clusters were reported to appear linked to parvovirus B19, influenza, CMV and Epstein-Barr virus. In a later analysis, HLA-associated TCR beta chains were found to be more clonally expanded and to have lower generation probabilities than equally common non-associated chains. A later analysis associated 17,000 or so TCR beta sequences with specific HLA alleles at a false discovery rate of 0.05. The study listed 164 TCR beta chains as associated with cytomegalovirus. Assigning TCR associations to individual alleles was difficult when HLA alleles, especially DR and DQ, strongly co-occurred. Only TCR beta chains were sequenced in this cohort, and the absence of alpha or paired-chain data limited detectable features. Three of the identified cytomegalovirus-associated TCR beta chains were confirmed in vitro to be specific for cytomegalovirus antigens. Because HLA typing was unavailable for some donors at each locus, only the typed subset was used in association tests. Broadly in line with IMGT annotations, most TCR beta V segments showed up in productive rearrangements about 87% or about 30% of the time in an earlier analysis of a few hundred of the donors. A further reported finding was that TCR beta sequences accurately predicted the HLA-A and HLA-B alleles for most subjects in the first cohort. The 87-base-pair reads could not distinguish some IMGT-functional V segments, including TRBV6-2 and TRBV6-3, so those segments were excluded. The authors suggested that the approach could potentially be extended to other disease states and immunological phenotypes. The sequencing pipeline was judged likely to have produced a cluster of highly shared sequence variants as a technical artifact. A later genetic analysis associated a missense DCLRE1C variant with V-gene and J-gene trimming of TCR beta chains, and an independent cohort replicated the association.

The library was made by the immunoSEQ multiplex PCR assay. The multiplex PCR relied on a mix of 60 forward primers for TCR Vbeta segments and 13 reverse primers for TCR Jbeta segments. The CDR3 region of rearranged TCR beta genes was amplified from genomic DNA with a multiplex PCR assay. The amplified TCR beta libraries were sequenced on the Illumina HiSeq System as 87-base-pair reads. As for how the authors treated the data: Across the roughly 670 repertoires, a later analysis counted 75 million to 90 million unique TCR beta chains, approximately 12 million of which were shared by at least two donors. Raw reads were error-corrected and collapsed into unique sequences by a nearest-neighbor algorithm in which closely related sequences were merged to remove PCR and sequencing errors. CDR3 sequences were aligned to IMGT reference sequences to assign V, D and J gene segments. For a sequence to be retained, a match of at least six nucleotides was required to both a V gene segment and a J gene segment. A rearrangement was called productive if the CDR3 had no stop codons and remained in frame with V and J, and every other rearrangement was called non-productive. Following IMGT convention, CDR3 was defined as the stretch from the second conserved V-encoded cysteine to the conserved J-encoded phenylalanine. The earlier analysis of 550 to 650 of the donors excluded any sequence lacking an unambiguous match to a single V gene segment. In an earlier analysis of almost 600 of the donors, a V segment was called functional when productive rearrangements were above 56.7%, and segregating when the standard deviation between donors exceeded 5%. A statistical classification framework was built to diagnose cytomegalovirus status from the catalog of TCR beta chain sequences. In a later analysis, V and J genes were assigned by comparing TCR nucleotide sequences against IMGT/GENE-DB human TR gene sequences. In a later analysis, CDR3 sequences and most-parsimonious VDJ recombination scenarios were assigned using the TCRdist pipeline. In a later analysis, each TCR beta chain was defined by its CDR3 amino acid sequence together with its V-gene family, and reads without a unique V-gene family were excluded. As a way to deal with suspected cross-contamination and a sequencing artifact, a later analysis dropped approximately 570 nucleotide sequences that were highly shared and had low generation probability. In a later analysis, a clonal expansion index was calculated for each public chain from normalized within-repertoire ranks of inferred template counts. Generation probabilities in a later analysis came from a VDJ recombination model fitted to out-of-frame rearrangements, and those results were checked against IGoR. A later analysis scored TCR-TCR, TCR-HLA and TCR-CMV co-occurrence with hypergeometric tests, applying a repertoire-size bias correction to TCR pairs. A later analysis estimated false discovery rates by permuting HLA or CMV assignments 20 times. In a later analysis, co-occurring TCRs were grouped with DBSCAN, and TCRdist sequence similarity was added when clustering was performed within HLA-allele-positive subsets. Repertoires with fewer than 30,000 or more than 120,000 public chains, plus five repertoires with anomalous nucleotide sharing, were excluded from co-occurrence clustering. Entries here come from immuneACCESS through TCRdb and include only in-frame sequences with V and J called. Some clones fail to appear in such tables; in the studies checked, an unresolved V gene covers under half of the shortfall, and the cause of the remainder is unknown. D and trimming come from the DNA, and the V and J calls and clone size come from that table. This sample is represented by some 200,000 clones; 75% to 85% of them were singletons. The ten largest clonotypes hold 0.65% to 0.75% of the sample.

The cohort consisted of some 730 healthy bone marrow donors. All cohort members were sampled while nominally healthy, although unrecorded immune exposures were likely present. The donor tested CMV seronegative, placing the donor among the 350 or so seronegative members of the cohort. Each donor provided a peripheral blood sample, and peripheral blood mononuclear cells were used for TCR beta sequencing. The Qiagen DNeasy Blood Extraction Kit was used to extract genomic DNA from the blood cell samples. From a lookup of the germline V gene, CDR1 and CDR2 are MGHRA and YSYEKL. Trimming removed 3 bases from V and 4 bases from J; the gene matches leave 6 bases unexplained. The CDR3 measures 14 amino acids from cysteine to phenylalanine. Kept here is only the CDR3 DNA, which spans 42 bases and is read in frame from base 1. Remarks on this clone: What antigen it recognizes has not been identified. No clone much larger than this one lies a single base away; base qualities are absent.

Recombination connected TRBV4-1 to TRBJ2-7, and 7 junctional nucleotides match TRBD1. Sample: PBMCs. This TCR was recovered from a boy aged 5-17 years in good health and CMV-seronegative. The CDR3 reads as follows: CASSHTGAGYEQYF. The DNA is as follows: TGCGCCAGCAGCCACACAGGGGCCGGGTACGAGCAGTACTTC.